This T cell receptor (beta chain) was retrieved from a study of blood T cell repertoires in COVID-19. Study-wide context: Italy, Spain and the United States were the sources of the convalescent and acute COVID-19 samples.

TCRdb's table, derived via immunoSEQ multiplex PCR, lists solely in-frame clones and lacks some. The table shows 280,000 or so clones, with approximately 88% occurring only once. The CDR3 covers 15 residues. J gave up 5 bases and V 0 bases, and 6 bases lay outside the gene matches. Looked up from germline, CDR1 is LNHNV and CDR2 is YYDKDF (reference sequence). The sequence derives from a woman aged 25-40 years who had recovered from COVID-19. This sequence joins TRBV15 and TRBJ1-2; 7 bases are a match to TRBD1. The sequencing input was peripheral blood. CDR3 bases: TGTGCCACCAGCAGAGAAACAGGGGTTATGTATGGCTACACCTTC. As protein: CATSRETGVMYGYTF.